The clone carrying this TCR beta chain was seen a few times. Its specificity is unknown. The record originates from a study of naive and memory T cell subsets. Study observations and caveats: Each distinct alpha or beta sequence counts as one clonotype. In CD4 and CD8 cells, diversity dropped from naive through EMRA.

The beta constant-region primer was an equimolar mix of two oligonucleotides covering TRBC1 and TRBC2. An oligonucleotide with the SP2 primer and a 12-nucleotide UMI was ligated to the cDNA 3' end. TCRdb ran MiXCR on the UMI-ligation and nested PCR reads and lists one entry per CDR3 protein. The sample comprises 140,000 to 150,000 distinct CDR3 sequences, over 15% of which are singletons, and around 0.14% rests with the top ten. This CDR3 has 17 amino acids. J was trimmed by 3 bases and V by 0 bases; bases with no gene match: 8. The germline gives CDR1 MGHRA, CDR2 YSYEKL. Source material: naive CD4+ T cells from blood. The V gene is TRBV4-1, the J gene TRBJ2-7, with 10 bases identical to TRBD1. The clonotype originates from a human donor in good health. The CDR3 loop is CASSQELVRDRGYEQYF. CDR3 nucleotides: TGCGCCAGCAGCCAAGAGTTGGTACGGGACAGGGGCTACGAGCAGTACTTC.